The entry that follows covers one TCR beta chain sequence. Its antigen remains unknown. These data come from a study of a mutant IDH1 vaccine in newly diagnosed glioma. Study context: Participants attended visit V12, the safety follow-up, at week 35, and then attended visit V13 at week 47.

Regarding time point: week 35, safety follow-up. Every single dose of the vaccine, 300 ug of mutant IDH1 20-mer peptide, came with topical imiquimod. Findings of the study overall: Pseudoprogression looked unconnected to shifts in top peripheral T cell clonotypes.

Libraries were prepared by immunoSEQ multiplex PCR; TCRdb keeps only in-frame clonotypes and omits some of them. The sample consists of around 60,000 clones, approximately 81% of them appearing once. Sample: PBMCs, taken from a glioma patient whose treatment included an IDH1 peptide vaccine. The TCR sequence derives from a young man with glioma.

The DNA for the CDR3 is TGTGCCAGCAGTGATACATTGGGGGGGAACACTGAAGCTTTCTTT. Its protein product is CASSDTLGGNTEAFF. The V gene is TRBV2, the J gene TRBJ1-1; D possibly corresponds to TRBD1 (5 bases). This CDR3 is built from 15 residues. Germline V gives CDR1 SNHLY, CDR2 FYNNEI. V was clipped by 3 bases and J by 1 base, with 12 bases between them.